Presented here are 4 T cell receptor beta chains from one specimen sequenced in a study of T cell responses to AZD1222 COVID-19 vaccine. The method was immunoSEQ multiplex PCR; TCRdb's version includes in-frame clones alone and lacks a portion of them. The top ten hold 9.8% of the sample, which has 90,000 to 150,000 clones, about 90% seen once. This sample comprised peripheral blood, obtained on day 0 of AZD1222 vaccination. These receptors all come from an adult in good health.

The gene calls are TRBV21-1 and TRBJ2-7; TRBD1, the table's D call, lacks a check against the DNA. TRBV21-1 is marked as a pseudogene. The CDR3 runs to 16 residues. The CDR3 loop is CASSKAPGTDHKEQYF. The CDR3 DNA sequence: TGTGCCAGCAGCAAAGCACCCGGGACAGACCATAAGGAGCAGTACTTC.

The chain combines TRBV27 with TRBJ2-3, with D unclear. Per germline, CDR1 MNHEY and CDR2 SMNVEV (reference sequence). V lost 1 base to trimming and J lost 2 bases, with 1 base between them. The CDR3 runs to 12 residues. CDR3 bases: TGTGCCAGCAGTTTATACACAGATACGCAGTATTTT. Its translation is CASSLYTDTQYF.

V gene TRBV4-1 combines with J gene TRBJ1-6, with 10 positions matching TRBD1. The V segment lost 0 bases and the J segment 7 bases; nucleotides outside the gene matches: 3. Per germline, CDR1 MGHRA and CDR2 YSYEKL. The CDR3 length is 16 residues. The CDR3: CASSQDPGQGNSPLHF. CDR3 DNA sequence: TGCGCCAGCAGCCAAGATCCGGGACAGGGGAATTCACCCCTCCACTTT.

V usage is TRBV18 and J usage is TRBJ2-7; D gene uncertain. The CDR3 spans 13 residues. Trimming took off 0 bases at V and 5 bases at J, with 8 bases between the two ends. From germline, CDR1 is KGHSH and CDR2 LQKENI. The CDR3: CASSPPLTNEQYF. The CDR3 nucleotides are TGTGCCAGCTCACCACCTTTAACGAACGAGCAGTACTTC.